What follows is one TCR beta chain and its context. Its antigen is currently not known. A junction boundary mismatches the germline segment, possibly from a read error. The data were obtained in a study of beta chain features in type 1 diabetes (dated by TCRdb to 2016 to 2019). Context from the whole study: No differences in mean age, gender distribution, total cell number or subset yield were found between patients and healthy donors. A total of about 110 million sorted cells were examined across all samples, and the number of cells per subset was strongly correlated with RNA yield. In the study, TCRB repertoires of sorted circulating CD4+ T cell subsets from recently diagnosed type 1 diabetes patients were compared with those of matched healthy donors. Whereas all 30 or so donors provided naive and central memory subsets, regulatory and stem cell-like memory subsets were isolated from just 8 patients and about 8 healthy donors.

The CDR3 measures 12 amino acids from cysteine to phenylalanine. Kept here is only the CDR3 DNA, which spans 36 bases and is read in frame from base 1. The germline V gene sets CDR1 to MNHEY and CDR2 to SVGAGI. Overall study results and their limits: Naive, central memory and regulatory TCRB repertoires appeared to be more similar among patients than among healthy donors. A moderate but significant shortening of TCRB CDR3 length was observed in type 1 diabetes patients in all four CD4+ subsets. At VDJ recombination sites, patients with type 1 diabetes made fewer insertions and deleted more nucleotides, a pattern implying thymic rearrangement abnormalities. Because cDNA was sequenced instead of genomic DNA, highly expressing activated cells could be over-represented, though the groups showed no difference in activation or CD3 levels. Shorter templates might have been favored by PCR, but patient and control samples were amplified and corrected together, so both groups would have been affected equally by any skew. Because the HLA sub-analyses included only small numbers of individuals, any influence of HLA type on TCRB rearrangement was left unresolved.

All of the isolated RNA was reverse transcribed with the High Capacity cDNA Reverse Transcription Kit, so expressed TCRB transcripts were sequenced. Deep immunoSEQ sequencing was applied to naive, central memory and regulatory T cell samples, giving an average of roughly 3.3 million total reads per sample. After sorted cells were lysed in RLT buffer, RNA was extracted with DNase-treated RNeasy Micro or Mini kits, with the choice depending on cell number. Each cell subset was processed on its own to prevent cross-contamination, while patient and healthy donor samples were processed together. Using the immunoSEQ multiplex PCR, TCRB sequences were amplified from cDNA into 87-bp fragments spanning the CDR3 region. The amplicons were sequenced using the Illumina HiSeq platform. In the authors' own workflow: Synthetic template baselines were used to correct PCR bias computationally, reads within Hamming distance 2 were collapsed, and singletons that could not be merged were discarded. Reads were aligned to IMGT to assign V, D and J genes, CDR3 length, and insertions or deletions at six rearrangement sites. Within each subset, clonotype counts were normalized to the number of sorted cells before true diversity and Gini coefficients were calculated with the tcR R package. The overlap coefficient, calculated on TCRB nucleotide sequences, was used to quantify repertoire sharing. As a proxy for the pre-selection repertoire, out-of-frame TCRB sequences from naive cells were analyzed. Entries here come from immuneACCESS through TCRdb and include only in-frame sequences with V and J called. Some clones fail to appear in such tables; in the studies checked, an unresolved V gene covers under half of the shortfall, and the cause of the remainder is unknown. The V and J calls and the clone size are those of that table, but D and trimming were determined from the DNA. Across this sample there are a few hundred thousand clones, with around 12% seen only once. Together, the top ten hold about 0.01% of the sample.

From each donor, a single peripheral blood sample of 90 to 150 mL on average was drawn into heparinised tubes. Using a panel that included CD45RO, CCR7, CD25, CD127, CD95 and CD27, naive, central memory, regulatory and stem cell-like memory CD4+ T cells were sorted on a BD FACSAria II. A purity above 98% was achieved for all sorted populations. Right away, PBMCs were isolated by Lymphoprep density gradient centrifugation and were stained directly, with no culture step. To minimize batch effects, samples were stained and sorted in pairs, one healthy donor with one patient per experiment. The sequence was collected from a woman between 18 and 29 years old with type 1 diabetes. In this chain, TRBV6-5 is recombined with TRBJ2-1, with the D gene call left open. Sequenced material: naive CD4+ T cells from blood. The cell subset or site tag for this specimen amounts to: true naive CD4+ T cells. CDR3 sequence: CAISVSANEQFF. The sequence in DNA is TGTGCCATCAGTGTGAGCGCCAATGAGCAGTTCTTC.